Presented here are 32 T cell receptor beta chains from one specimen sequenced in a study of graft-versus-host responses after intestinal transplantation. Once graft tissue had been processed, intraepithelial and lamina propria lymphocytes were released. This table comes from immunoSEQ multiplex PCR, and its TCRdb copy is limited to in-frame clones, with some not included. The table has about 15,000 clones, less than 80% seen once. Sequenced here: ileum tissue, sampled 650 to 700 days after intestinal transplantation. These TCRs come from a human patient who received an intestinal transplant, so some T cells may come from the graft donor.

This sequence joins TRBV19 and TRBJ2-5; 10 bases agree with TRBD2. After removal of 4 bases from V and 5 bases from J, the junction contained 1 base not matched to a gene. This CDR3 comprises 13 residues. From germline, CDR1 is LNHDA and CDR2 SQIVND (reference sequence). CDR3 nucleotide sequence: TGTGCCAGTAGTACTAGCGGGGGTGAGACCCAGTACTTC. The encoded protein is CASSTSGGETQYF.

CDR3: CASSLTRATGKNTGELFF. CDR3 DNA: TGTGCCAGCAGCTTGACGAGGGCGACAGGGAAGAACACCGGGGAGCTGTTTTTT. This rearrangement joins TRBV5-6 to TRBJ2-2; 7 bases are shared with TRBD1. The length of the CDR3 is 18 residues. Losses at the gene ends were 1 base for V and 1 base for J; bases not matched to a gene: 10. CDR1 and CDR2 (germline): SGHDT, YYEEEE. Full variable domain (outside the CDR3, taken from reference TRBV5-6 and TRBJ2-2): DAGVTQSPTHLIKTRGQQVTLRCSPKSGHDTVSWYQQALGQGPQFIFQYYEEEERQRGNFPDRFSGHQFPNYSSELNVNALLLGDSALYLCASSLTRATGKNTGELFFGEGSRLTVL.

This clone appeared a few times. The gene calls are TRBV7-9 and TRBJ2-3, with 10 bases fitting TRBD1. Germline V gives CDR1 SEHNR, CDR2 FQNEAQ (reference sequence). V shed 5 bases, J shed 4 bases, and the junction held 9 bases outside the gene matches. This CDR3 has 16 residues. CDR3 nucleotides: TGTGCCAGCAGCCCTCCCGGGGACAGGGGACCAGATACGCAGTATTTT. Translated, it gives CASSPPGDRGPDTQYF.

The chain has TRBV21-1 and TRBJ2-3; the D segment call TRBD2 is taken from the table without a DNA check. TRBV21-1 is listed as a pseudogene. This CDR3 has 12 amino acids. The CDR3 sequence is CASMGGLDTQYF. In DNA form, the CDR3 reads TGTGCCAGCATGGGGGGGTTAGATACGCAGTATTTT.

This clone was picked up a small number of times. The rearrangement links TRBV10-3 to TRBJ1-6; D is unresolved. The V end was cut by 10 bases, the J end by 1 base, with 14 bases between. The CDR3 spans 15 residues. The germline V gene has CDR1 ENHRY and CDR2 SYGVKD. The CDR3 here is CATQLGRSYNSPLHF. CDR3 nucleotide sequence: TGTGCCACCCAACTTGGGAGATCCTATAATTCACCCCTCCACTTT.

The chain joins TRBV7-7 to TRBJ1-1; D perhaps matches TRBD1 (5 bases). This CDR3 comprises 16 residues. The germline V and J ends were trimmed by 1 base and 2 bases, with 14 bases remaining between them. Germline assignment: CDR1 SSHAT and CDR2 FNYEAQ (reference sequence). The CDR3 DNA sequence: TGTGCCAGCAGCTTAGAGGTGACAGCCCATAACACTGAAGCTTTCTTT. Its protein is CASSLEVTAHNTEAFF.

The chain links TRBV6-1 to TRBJ2-7, with TRBD2 as a possible D gene (5 bases). The germline CDR1 and CDR2 sequences are MNHNS and SASEGT. V was cut by 4 bases and J by 2 bases, with 12 bases left in between. This CDR3 has 14 residues. The CDR3 DNA is TGTGCCAGCAGTGTTTCGGGGTATACCTACGAGCAGTACTTC. Protein product: CASSVSGYTYEQYF.

This clone was recorded a few times. The genes are TRBV29-1 and TRBJ1-1, with D perhaps TRBD1 (6 bases). Trimming left V 7 bases short and J 4 bases short, with 13 bases between. CDR1 SQVTM and CDR2 ANQGSEA come from the germline V gene. The CDR3 spans 12 residues. The CDR3 sequence is CSAQTQGTEAFF. CDR3 DNA: TGCAGCGCCCAGACACAGGGCACTGAAGCTTTCTTT.

This clone has more than one count but fewer than ten. This chain joins TRBV11-3 and TRBJ2-7; D may be TRBD1 (5 bases). V was pared by 0 bases and J by 3 bases, with 9 bases between. The CDR3 spans 14 residues. Per germline, CDR1 SGHNT and CDR2 YENEEA. CDR3 region: CASSLDRVGYEQYF. The CDR3 bases are TGTGCCAGCAGCTTAGACAGGGTAGGCTACGAGCAGTACTTC.

The chain joins TRBV4-3 to TRBJ2-6; D may be TRBD2 (5 bases). With 0 bases removed from V and 3 bases from J, the gap between germline ends came to 6 bases. The CDR3 contains 15 residues. Germline V gives CDR1 LGHNA, CDR2 YSLEER. CDR3 residues: CASSQDRGGANVLTF. DNA of the CDR3: TGCGCCAGCAGCCAAGATCGGGGTGGGGCCAACGTCCTGACTTTC.

V usage is TRBV23-1 and J usage is TRBJ2-7; 12 bases fit TRBD1. TRBV23-1 is an open reading frame whose function is uncertain. V shed 2 bases, J shed 5 bases, and the junction held 13 bases outside the gene matches. The CDR3 has 18 residues. CDR3 sequence reads: CASSQVGDRGRVVHEQYF. The CDR3 DNA sequence: TGCGCCAGCAGTCAAGTAGGGGACAGGGGGCGCGTAGTACACGAGCAGTACTTC.

The chain joins TRBV9 to TRBJ2-5, with 8 bases identical to TRBD2. CDR3 length: 15 residues. V lost 3 bases, J lost 3 bases, and 7 bases stayed unmatched. Looked up from germline, CDR1 is SGDLS and CDR2 is YYNGEE. CDR3 sequence: CASSGPRGVEETQYF. In DNA form, the CDR3 reads TGTGCCAGCAGCGGTCCGCGGGGGGTGGAAGAGACCCAGTACTTC.

V is TRBV4-3 and J is TRBJ2-7; TRBD1 matches 9 bases. This CDR3 contains 16 residues. V shed 1 base, J shed 2 bases, and the junction held 6 bases outside the gene matches. Germline V gene data show CDR1 as LGHNA and CDR2 as YSLEER. The DNA of the CDR3 is TGCGCCAGCAGCCAAGGATGGACAGGGGAGACCTACGAGCAGTACTTC. It yields the protein CASSQGWTGETYEQYF.

The J gene is TRBJ1-1, the V gene TRBV19; no definite D call. The CDR3 loop spans 14 amino acids. Germline-derived CDR1 and CDR2 are LNHDA and SQIVND (reference sequence). V dropped 2 bases and J dropped 0 bases, with 7 bases sitting between them. CDR3 sequence: CASSILGMNTEAFF. The DNA of the CDR3 is TGTGCCAGTAGTATACTTGGCATGAACACTGAAGCTTTCTTT.

Comments on this clone: The sample has other DNA sequences that encode this CDR3 too. The chain is built from TRBV10-3 and TRBJ2-2; the D gene is possibly TRBD1 (5 bases). CDR1 is ENHRY, CDR2 SYGVKD, per germline. V lost 3 bases, J lost 5 bases, and 10 bases lay in between. CDR3 length: 14 residues. This chain's CDR3 is CAISEGAVTGELFF. Here the CDR3 DNA reads TGTGCCATCAGTGAAGGGGCAGTAACCGGGGAGCTGTTTTTT.

The V and J genes are TRBV10-3 and TRBJ2-7, with TRBD1 matching 11 bases. The germline V gene encodes CDR1 ENHRY and CDR2 SYGVKD. This CDR3 comprises 14 residues. Trimming at V came to 6 bases and at J to 3 bases, leaving 4 bases not matched to a gene. The CDR3 protein is CAIRAGTGGYEQYF. DNA of the CDR3: TGTGCCATCAGAGCCGGGACAGGGGGCTACGAGCAGTACTTC.

The chain employs TRBV25-1 and TRBJ1-1, with 8 bases lining up with TRBD1. This CDR3 region has 16 residues. Germline loops: CDR1 MGHDK, CDR2 SYGVNS. J lost 4 bases, V lost 6 bases, and 13 bases had no gene match. The CDR3 sequence is CASSQLSPGTGTEAFF. In nucleotides, the CDR3 is TGTGCCAGCAGCCAATTGTCCCCAGGGACAGGCACTGAAGCTTTCTTT.

V is TRBV6-4 and J is TRBJ2-5, with D possibly being TRBD2 (6 bases). CDR3 length equals 16 residues. Per germline, CDR1 MRHNA and CDR2 SNTAGT. V was shortened by 6 bases and J by 3 bases, with 20 bases between the two germline ends. The CDR3 region is CASSKTLEAGKETQYF. CDR3 coding DNA: TGTGCCAGCAGCAAGACCCTGGAAGCGGGCAAAGAGACCCAGTACTTC.

The chain carries TRBV2 and TRBJ2-7, with D possibly being TRBD1 (7 bases). The ends were cut back, 4 bases at V and 4 bases at J, with 14 bases in the middle. The length of the CDR3 is 14 residues. Looked up from germline, CDR1 is SNHLY and CDR2 is FYNNEI. The CDR3 DNA is TGTGCCAGCAGTGTGGCAGGGGGGCAGTACGAGCAGTACTTC. Protein: CASSVAGGQYEQYF.

J is TRBJ2-7 and V is TRBV16; a possible D gene is TRBD1 (6 bases). V was pared by 5 bases and J by 0 bases, with 11 bases between. This CDR3 has 14 residues. The germline CDR1 and CDR2 sequences are KGHSY and FQNENV. The CDR3 nucleotides read TGTGCCAGCAGCTCTCGGACAGCCTCCTACGAGCAGTACTTC. It encodes CASSSRTASYEQYF.

This clone was observed a handful of times. CDR3 protein: CASSLMTGRGYTF. The CDR3 bases are TGTGCCAGCAGCCTCATGACAGGGAGGGGCTACACCTTC. This rearrangement joins TRBV9 to TRBJ1-2; TRBD1 aligns across 7 bases. This CDR3 spans 13 amino acids. Per germline, CDR1 SGDLS and CDR2 YYNGEE. The V and J ends lost 4 bases and 8 bases, in that order; junction bases with no gene match: 8.

This chain links TRBV13 with TRBJ1-3; D is possibly TRBD1 (6 bases). CDR1 is PRHDT and CDR2 is FYEKMQ in the germline V gene (reference sequence). The V gene lost 0 bases and the J gene lost 0 bases, with 12 bases spanning the gap. CDR3 length: 17 amino acids. CDR3: CASSLGPGQFSGNTIYF. CDR3 nucleotide sequence: TGTGCCAGCAGCTTAGGCCCTGGACAGTTCTCTGGAAACACCATATATTTT.

This chain uses TRBV10-3 with TRBJ1-2; possible D gene TRBD1, 6 bases. Trimming pared 4 bases from V and 6 bases from J, leaving 18 bases between. Per the germline V gene, CDR1 is ENHRY and CDR2 is SYGVKD. This CDR3 contains 15 residues. CDR3 residues: CAISAGIGQQNGYTF. CDR3 DNA: TGTGCCATCAGTGCGGGGATCGGACAGCAAAATGGCTACACCTTC.

The V call is TRBV30, the J call TRBJ1-2, with 7 bases lining up with TRBD1. This CDR3 is 12 amino acids long. Trimming at V came to 3 bases and at J to 8 bases, leaving 6 bases not matched to a gene. CDR1 and CDR2 from the germline V gene are GTSNPN and SVGIG (reference sequence). The CDR3 bases are TGTGCCTGGAGCGGACAGGTGGGCGGCTACACCTTC. As protein: CAWSGQVGGYTF.

The chain is built from TRBV6-5 and TRBJ2-3; no clear D. This CDR3 region has 13 residues. The germline V gene encodes CDR1 MNHEY and CDR2 SVGAGI. V lost 3 bases and J lost 6, with 10 bases in between. CDR3 region: CASSYFYGDTQYF. CDR3 in DNA: TGTGCCAGCAGTTATTTTTACGGTGATACGCAGTATTTT.

This clone came up once. CDR3 DNA sequence: TGTGCCAGCAGCGTCGGGGGGGACCACACAGATACGCAGTATTTT. This gives the protein CASSVGGDHTDTQYF. The chain combines TRBV9 with TRBJ2-3, with 8 bases lining up with TRBD2. Germline trimming cut 2 bases from V and 2 bases from J; bases unmatched to any gene: 4. Germline CDR1 SGDLS, CDR2 YYNGEE. The CDR3 is 15 amino acids. Full variable domain (outside the CDR3, taken from reference TRBV9 and TRBJ2-3): DSGVTQTPKHLITATGQRVTLRCSPRSGDLSVYWYQQSLDQGLQFLIQYYNGEERAKGNILERFSAQQFPDLHSELNLSSLELGDSALYFCASSVGGDHTDTQYFGPGTRLTVL.

The rearrangement links TRBV27 to TRBJ2-7; D is unclear. Per germline, CDR1 MNHEY and CDR2 SMNVEV (reference sequence). Deletions cut 0 bases from V and 5 bases from J, with 8 bases between. This CDR3 spans 13 amino acids. CDR3 in DNA: TGTGCCAGCAGTTTATCGGCATCCAACGAGCAGTACTTC. It translates to CASSLSASNEQYF.

This chain joins TRBV18 and TRBJ2-1; unclear D gene. The CDR3 loop spans 15 amino acids. V gave up 3 bases and J gave up 3 bases, with 12 bases separating them. CDR1 and CDR2 from the germline V gene are KGHSH and LQKENI. CDR3 in amino acids: CASSPVVSVYNEQFF. The DNA for the CDR3 is TGTGCCAGCTCACCCGTCGTCTCTGTCTACAATGAGCAGTTCTTC.

The table lists this clone with a few counts. This chain links TRBV11-2 with TRBJ2-7; 9 bases are shared with TRBD1. Germline CDR1 reads SGHAT; CDR2 reads FQNNGV. The length of the CDR3 is 16 residues. V lost 1 base to trimming and J lost 4 bases; unmatched junction nucleotides: 8. This chain's CDR3 is CASSLGRGQGRYEQYF. CDR3 bases: TGTGCCAGCAGCTTAGGGCGTGGACAGGGGAGGTACGAGCAGTACTTC.

The chain combines TRBV2 with TRBJ2-7; the D is unclear. This CDR3 region has 12 residues. Germline V CDR1 and CDR2: SNHLY, FYNNEI. Trimming removed 2 bases at V and 0 bases at J, with 2 bases between. The CDR3 nucleotides read TGTGCCAGCAGTGAACACTCCTACGAGCAGTACTTC. Translated: CASSEHSYEQYF.

The chain uses TRBV6-4 and TRBJ2-2; 13 nucleotides match TRBD2. The CDR3 is 16 amino acids. J lost 5 bases, V lost 0 bases, and 0 bases had no gene match. From germline, CDR1 is MRHNA and CDR2 SNTAGT. The CDR3 sequence: CASSDSTSGGTGELFF. In DNA, the CDR3 is TGTGCCAGCAGTGACTCGACTAGCGGGGGGACCGGGGAGCTGTTTTTT.

This clone has only a few counts. The gene calls are TRBV7-2 and TRBJ2-1, with D possibly TRBD2 on 6 matching bases. Trimming took 5 bases from V and 4 from J, leaving 15 bases between them. Germline loops: CDR1 SGHTA, CDR2 FQGNSA. The CDR3 contains 15 residues. The CDR3: CASSARRDLYNEQFF. CDR3 DNA sequence: TGTGCCAGCAGCGCCCGGAGGGACCTATACAATGAGCAGTTCTTC.